Sequencing of this T cell receptor beta chain was carried out in a study of early stage breast cancer tumors. Study results and caveats: In about 90% of the 16 patients, blood comparison separated tumor from normal breast. Most shared enriched TCRB sequences were commonly generated ones.

Each sample had two DNA replicates, about 0.5 ug blood or roughly 1.5 ug tissue. Profiling relied on immunoSEQ multiplex PCR, and the TCRdb table lists in-frame clones only, not all of them. The table records 25,000 to 30,000 clones, roughly 81% of them present only once. A note on this clone: Its cognate antigen is unknown.

Trimming pared 2 bases from V and 7 bases from J, leaving 11 bases between. CDR3 size: 13 residues. Germline CDR1 reads KGHSH; CDR2 reads LQKENI. The chain recombines TRBV18 with TRBJ2-5, with D perhaps TRBD2 (6 bases). This receptor was taken from a person between 45 and 65 years old with breast cancer. Input material: blood. This CDR3 is CASSPTREVTQYF. The CDR3 nucleotides are TGTGCCAGCTCACCAACCAGGGAGGTGACCCAGTACTTC.